Reported below is one T cell receptor (beta chain). Antigen: not known. Time point given: healthy volunteer bleed at 2 weeks. Extraction of total RNA was performed on unfractionated whole blood. The library gave individual cDNA molecules unique molecular identifiers. TCRdb itself ran the RACE reads through MiXCR, one entry per CDR3 protein. The sample has over 85,000 distinct CDR3 sequences; around 8.8% are singletons. This specimen comes from a study of human T cells and chemical hapten exposure. As for the study in general: The variation in per-sample TCR yields arose mainly from small differences in pooled library volumes.

The CDR3 has 12 amino acids. V lost 7 bases to trimming and J lost 2 bases, with 10 bases between them. The germline V gene encodes CDR1 DFQATT and CDR2 SNEGSKA (reference sequence). Notes on the study in general: Once DPC sensitization occurred, TCRs above 1 in 1000 frequency showed no change.

Sequencing used whole blood. V and J are TRBV20-1 and TRBJ2-3; unclear D gene. This TCR derives from a female donor in good health. Some clones in this sample may be carry-over from other donors' samples. This chain's CDR3 is CSGGRATDTQYF. In nucleotides, the CDR3 is TGCAGTGGGGGTCGGGCCACAGATACGCAGTATTTT.